This record looks at one T cell receptor beta chain sequence and its context. The germline V gene encodes CDR1 MGHRA and CDR2 YSYEKL. Trimming stripped 0 bases from V and 4 bases from J, with 15 bases between. The CDR3 totals 16 residues. This sample was taken from a study of T cells in Graves' hyperthyroidism and ophthalmopathy. Study as a whole: Once the initial diagnosis was made, peripheral blood was obtained before any treatment.

RNA transcripts gave rise to amplified TCR beta CDR3 regions. RT-PCR in the first round (using the HTBI primer set) targeted the TCR CDR3. Each CDR3 protein gets one entry after TCRdb re-called the multiplex PCR reads with MiXCR. The data hold about 600,000 distinct CDR3 sequences, with more than 15% observed a single time. The clonotype comes from a woman aged 40 to 50 with Graves' ophthalmopathy. The sample consisted of blood. J is TRBJ1-1 and V is TRBV4-1, with D perhaps TRBD1 (5 bases). The CDR3 DNA sequence: TGCGCCAGCAGCCAAGAATGGCGGGGCCTCCGCACTGAAGCTTTCTTT. Translated: CASSQEWRGLRTEAFF.